This T cell receptor beta chain came from a study of regulatory T cells in long-lasting Graves disease. Whole-study findings and limits: Persistent Graves' patients had lower TCR diversity than newly diagnosed ones.

Germline CDR1 and CDR2: SGHNT and YENEEA. Losses at the gene ends were 4 bases for V and 9 bases for J; bases not matched to a gene: 10. CDR3 length: 17 amino acids. At least ten counts were recorded for this clonotype. Its antigen remains unknown. Sample time point: newly diagnosed GD, antithyroid drugs for less than 3 months. Preparation of the TCR library used RNA extracted from PBMCs. HTBI primers from iRepertoire and Arm-PCR of CDR3 regions yielded the TCR beta libraries. A single record per CDR3 protein comes from TCRdb applying MiXCR to the multiplex PCR reads. Of about 430,000 distinct CDR3 sequences in the sample, about 15% were seen once. These data were also filed under a second study, of T cells in Graves' hyperthyroidism and ophthalmopathy. Per that paper: When the TCR CDR3 underwent first-round RT-PCR, the HTBI primer set was used.

Material: peripheral blood mononuclear cells (PBMCs), obtained at new diagnosis, from a patient treated with antithyroid drugs. This sequence joins TRBV11-3 and TRBJ2-1; TRBD2 agrees at 15 bases. This TCR derives from a woman in her forties with Graves disease. The chain's CDR3 is CASSSRRTSGRAVEQFF. CDR3 nucleotide sequence: TGTGCCAGCAGCTCTAGGAGGACTAGCGGGAGGGCCGTTGAGCAGTTCTTC.